The 32 T cell receptor beta chains reported below all come from one sample, sequenced in a study of CD8+ T cells in alopecia areata. Regarding treatment: oral pan-JAK inhibitor, 5-10 mg twice daily. Extracted from the samples, RNA was reverse transcribed into cDNA to serve as the sequencing template. TCRdb keeps only in-frame clones here, not all; method: immunoSEQ multiplex PCR. Among 95,000 to 100,000 clones, 50% to 75% were seen once, and the ten largest hold 15% to 19%. The sample here was CD8+ T cells sorted from blood, taken at week 4, from a patient treated with tofacitinib. These receptors originate from a human donor with alopecia areata.

The gene calls are TRBV12-5 and TRBJ2-1; D possibly corresponds to TRBD2 (6 bases). The germline CDR1 and CDR2 sequences are LGHNT and FRNRAP. V was clipped by 5 bases and J by 8 bases, with 7 bases between them. The CDR3 is 11 amino acids. Here the CDR3 reads CASGPGDEQFF. The CDR3 DNA reads TGTGCTAGTGGTCCGGGGGATGAGCAGTTCTTC.

The CDR3 loop is CASRPGSTDTQYF. The DNA for the CDR3 is TGTGCCAGCCGCCCAGGAAGCACAGATACGCAGTATTTT. V gene TRBV7-6 combines with J gene TRBJ2-3, with D uncertain. Germline loops: CDR1 SGHVS, CDR2 FNYEAQ. Trimming shortened V by 8 bases and J by 0 bases, and 9 bases separated the two germline ends. The length of the CDR3 is 13 residues.

In this sample, this clone turned up once. The genes are TRBV13 and TRBJ1-2; D not resolved. The CDR3 consists of 13 residues. Trimming removed 5 bases at V and 6 bases at J, with 13 bases between. Germline values: CDR1 PRHDT, CDR2 FYEKMQ (reference sequence). CDR3 sequence: CASSPPAGHGYTF. The CDR3 bases are TGTGCCAGCAGCCCCCCCGCTGGGCATGGCTACACCTTC.

This clone was recorded a few times. This sequence joins TRBV29-1 and TRBJ2-2, with 7 bases identical to TRBD1. J gave up 5 bases and V 3 bases, and 0 bases lay outside the gene matches. Germline CDR1 is SQVTM and CDR2 is ANQGSEA. CDR3 length: 12 amino acids. CDR3 coding DNA: TGCAGCGTTGACAGGGGGACCGGGGAGCTGTTTTTT. This sequence encodes CSVDRGTGELFF.

The chain recombines TRBV7-9 with TRBJ2-2; D remains unclear. The CDR3 contains 14 residues. The germline gives CDR1 SEHNR, CDR2 FQNEAQ (reference sequence). The V end was cut by 1 base, the J end by 7 bases, with 10 bases between. CDR3 protein: CASSLEMQIGELFF. In DNA form, the CDR3 reads TGTGCCAGCAGCTTAGAAATGCAGATCGGGGAGCTGTTTTTT.

This clone appeared a few times. The chain combines TRBV5-6 with TRBJ1-6; possible D gene TRBD1, 5 bases. Germline CDR1 reads SGHDT; CDR2 reads YYEEEE. Trimming removed 2 bases at V and 7 bases at J, with 13 bases between. The CDR3 is 15 amino acids. The CDR3 sequence is CASSLIQGTNSPLHF. As DNA, the CDR3 is TGTGCCAGCAGCTTAATCCAGGGAACAAATTCACCCCTCCACTTT.

The J gene is TRBJ2-2, the V gene TRBV5-1; D is undetermined. The CDR3 loop spans 13 amino acids. The V gene lost 2 bases and the J gene lost 2 bases, with 4 bases spanning the gap. Germline V lookup: CDR1 SGHRS, CDR2 YFSETQ. CDR3 in amino acids: CASSFRNTGELFF. CDR3 sequence (DNA): TGCGCCAGCAGCTTCAGAAACACCGGGGAGCTGTTTTTT.

The chain employs TRBV28 and TRBJ2-4; 8 bases are shared with TRBD1. V was pared by 4 bases and J by 6 bases, with 8 bases of the junction left unmatched. There are 15 residues in the CDR3. CDR1 and CDR2 from the germline V gene are MDHEN and SYDVKM. DNA of the CDR3: TGTGCCAGCAGTTCTCCAGGACAGGGAGGAAACATTCAGTACTTC. Translating it yields CASSSPGQGGNIQYF.

This clone was observed a few times. The chain combines TRBV5-5 with TRBJ2-1; D is possibly TRBD1 (6 bases). CDR3 length equals 14 residues. The V end lost 6 bases, the J end lost 7 bases, and 17 bases lay between the germline ends. CDR1 and CDR2 (germline): SGHKS, YYEKEE (reference sequence). The CDR3 DNA follows: TGTGCCAGCACCTACAGGGATCAGGTGAATGAGCAGTTCTTC. Its translation is CASTYRDQVNEQFF.

The chain carries TRBV27 and TRBJ2-7, with 11 bases fitting TRBD2. This CDR3 region has 17 residues. V shed 4 bases and J 2 bases; nucleotides not matched to a gene: 10. The germline CDR1 and CDR2 sequences are MNHEY and SMNVEV (reference sequence). The chain's CDR3 is CASSYVAPSGRPYEQYF. CDR3 nucleotides: TGTGCCAGCAGTTACGTTGCACCTAGCGGGAGGCCCTACGAGCAGTACTTC.

CDR3 in DNA: TGTGCCAGCAGTTATCTCGGCATTCGGGGCGAAAAACTGTTTTTT. Amino acids: CASSYLGIRGEKLFF. V is TRBV6-5 and J is TRBJ1-4, with a possible D match to TRBD1 (5 bases). Trimming pared 3 bases from V and 8 bases from J, leaving 16 bases between. Germline CDR1 reads MNHEY; CDR2 reads SVGAGI. The CDR3 is 15 amino acids.

The rearrangement uses TRBV9 and TRBJ2-1; no definite D call. Trimming took off 3 bases at V and 0 bases at J, with 16 bases between the two ends. CDR3 size: 17 residues. The germline gives CDR1 SGDLS, CDR2 YYNGEE. The chain's CDR3 is CASSAPASAYSYNEQFF. The CDR3 DNA is TGTGCCAGCAGCGCCCCCGCGAGCGCCTACTCCTACAATGAGCAGTTCTTC. Supplemented by reference TRBV9 and TRBJ2-1, the full variable domain reads DSGVTQTPKHLITATGQRVTLRCSPRSGDLSVYWYQQSLDQGLQFLIQYYNGEERAKGNILERFSAQQFPDLHSELNLSSLELGDSALYFCASSAPASAYSYNEQFFGPGTRLTVL.

V and J are TRBV2 and TRBJ2-1; 7 nucleotides line up with TRBD2. The length of the CDR3 is 13 residues. Trimming at V came to 4 bases and at J to 9 bases, leaving 6 bases not matched to a gene. CDR1 is SNHLY, CDR2 FYNNEI, per germline. As DNA, the CDR3 is TGTGCCAGCAGTGTCCCACTAGCGAGTGAGCAGTTCTTC. Amino acid sequence: CASSVPLASEQFF.

Only a few counts were recorded for this clone. The chain combines TRBV27 with TRBJ1-4, with D unclear. Trimming removed 6 bases at V and 8 bases at J, with 7 bases between. Germline V gene sequence: CDR1 MNHEY, CDR2 SMNVEV (reference sequence). This CDR3 spans 11 amino acids. In DNA form, the CDR3 reads TGTGCCAGCAGCATGGGGGAAAAACTGTTTTTT. It is translated as CASSMGEKLFF.

In its sample, this clone was seen a few times. The chain couples TRBV29-1 to TRBJ2-7; D is possibly TRBD1 (7 bases). The germline gives CDR1 SQVTM, CDR2 ANQGSEA. CDR3 length: 14 residues. Trimming took off 3 bases at V and 2 bases at J, with 14 bases between the two ends. CDR3 protein: CSVEGAGGTYEQYF. In DNA, the CDR3 is TGCAGCGTTGAGGGGGCAGGGGGGACCTACGAGCAGTACTTC.

This clone appeared a single time. The chain links TRBV4-2 to TRBJ2-5; 14 bases map to TRBD2. Per germline, CDR1 LGHNA and CDR2 YNFKEQ. This CDR3 is 16 amino acids long. The J segment lost 5 bases and the V segment lost 3 bases, leaving 5 bases of the junction unmatched. In DNA form, the CDR3 reads TGTGCCAGCAGCCAGCAGACTAGCGGGGGGGTTGAGACCCAGTACTTC. It specifies CASSQQTSGGVETQYF.

The rearrangement joins TRBV29-1 to TRBJ2-1; 10 bases align to TRBD1. In germline, CDR1 is SQVTM, CDR2 ANQGSEA. V lost 1 base and J lost 5; bases outside the gene matches: 8. CDR3 length: 16 residues. The CDR3 sequence is CSVEGLGTGEDNEQFF. The CDR3 DNA follows: TGCAGCGTTGAAGGATTAGGGACAGGGGAGGACAATGAGCAGTTCTTC.

The CDR3 nucleotides are TGCGCCAGCAGCCAAGATACGGGGGTGCTTTACGAGCAGTACTTC. Translation gives CASSQDTGVLYEQYF. This chain connects TRBV4-3 to TRBJ2-7, with a tentative D call TRBD2 (6 bases). CDR3 length equals 15 residues. In germline, CDR1 is LGHNA, CDR2 YSLEER. Deletions cut 0 bases from V and 4 bases from J, with 13 bases between.

This clone was detected only a few times. J is TRBJ2-3 and V is TRBV15; no firm D call. Germline V gene sequence: CDR1 LNHNV, CDR2 YYDKDF (reference sequence). Trimming removed 2 bases from V and 1 base from J, with 16 bases in between. The CDR3 runs to 17 residues. CDR3 in DNA: TGTGCCACCAGCAGACCTCCGGCAGGATCCGGCACAGATACGCAGTATTTT. Residues: CATSRPPAGSGTDTQYF. The complete variable domain, with remaining parts taken from reference TRBV15 and TRBJ2-3, reads DAMVIQNPRYQVTQFGKPVTLSCSQTLNHNVMYWYQQKSSQAPKLLFHYYDKDFNNEADTPDNFQSRRPNTSFCFLDIRSPGLGDTAMYLCATSRPPAGSGTDTQYFGPGTRLTVL.

The rearrangement links TRBV29-1 to TRBJ2-2; D is unclear. V lost 5 bases to trimming and J lost 3 bases, with 10 bases between them. Germline V gene lookup returns CDR1 SQVTM and CDR2 ANQGSEA. The CDR3 length is 13 residues. The CDR3 region is CSVLWPDTGELFF. The CDR3 nucleotides are TGCAGCGTTCTCTGGCCGGACACCGGGGAGCTGTTTTTT.

The V gene is TRBV5-1, the J gene TRBJ1-5; unclear D gene. This CDR3 comprises 14 residues. Germline V gene sequence: CDR1 SGHRS, CDR2 YFSETQ. The V end lost 4 bases, the J end lost 12 bases, and 20 bases lay between the germline ends. CDR3 in amino acids: CASSKDSHLGVQHF. The DNA for the CDR3 is TGCGCCAGCAGCAAAGACTCCCACCTTGGGGTCCAGCATTTT. Full variable domain (missing parts from reference TRBV5-1 and TRBJ1-5): KAGVTQTPRYLIKTRGQQVTLSCSPISGHRSVSWYQQTPGQGLQFLFEYFSETQRNKGNFPGRFSGRQFSNSRSEMNVSTLELGDSALYLCASSKDSHLGVQHFGDGTRLSIL.

The chain carries TRBV28 and TRBJ1-5; 10 bases are shared with TRBD1. Germline CDR1 reads MDHEN; CDR2 reads SYDVKM. The ends lost 4 bases at V and 7 bases at J; junction bases unmatched: 7. This CDR3 is 15 amino acids long. CDR3 in DNA: TGTGCCAGCAGTTCAGTGGGACAGGGGAGCCAGCCCCAGCATTTT. This sequence encodes CASSSVGQGSQPQHF. Full variable domain (rest looked up from reference TRBV28 and TRBJ1-5): DVKVTQSSRYLVKRTGEKVFLECVQDMDHENMFWYRQDPGLGLRLIYFSYDVKMKEKGDIPEGYSVSREKKERFSLILESASTNQTSMYLCASSSVGQGSQPQHFGDGTRLSIL.

J is TRBJ2-7 and V is TRBV13, with 7 positions matching TRBD2. CDR1 is PRHDT, CDR2 FYEKMQ, per germline (reference sequence). Unmatched junction bases numbered 8, after V lost 3 bases and J lost 3 bases. This CDR3 has 15 amino acids. CDR3 DNA: TGTGCCAGCAGCTTGAGAGGTCTAGCGGACTACGAGCAGTACTTC. It specifies CASSLRGLADYEQYF.

V and J are TRBV29-1 and TRBJ2-3; TRBD2 might be the D (6 bases). CDR1 is SQVTM, CDR2 ANQGSEA, per germline. The CDR3 is 17 amino acids. The V end was cut by 0 bases, the J end by 0 bases, with 16 bases between. CDR3 sequence: CSVEDLIGGSSTDTQYF. Here the CDR3 DNA reads TGCAGCGTTGAAGATCTTATTGGAGGGTCGAGCACAGATACGCAGTATTTT.

This rearrangement joins TRBV29-1 to TRBJ2-1; TRBD1 might be the D (5 bases). Germline CDR1 reads SQVTM; CDR2 reads ANQGSEA. The CDR3 length is 13 residues. Trimming left V 5 bases short and J 7 bases short, with 15 bases between. CDR3 sequence (DNA): TGCAGCGTTTCCACCACAGGTATAAATGAGCAGTTCTTC. It codes for CSVSTTGINEQFF.

This rearrangement joins TRBV5-1 to TRBJ2-2; D is ambiguous. The CDR3 spans 14 residues. The V end lost 1 base, the J end lost 1 base, and 5 bases lay between the germline ends. Germline V lookup: CDR1 SGHRS, CDR2 YFSETQ. CDR3 residues: CASSLFQNTGELFF. CDR3 in DNA: TGCGCCAGCAGCTTGTTCCAGAACACCGGGGAGCTGTTTTTT.

The chain has TRBV29-1 and TRBJ2-2; 8 bases align to TRBD2. The germline V gene has CDR1 SQVTM and CDR2 ANQGSEA. Unmatched junction bases numbered 6, after V lost 6 bases and J lost 6 bases. This CDR3 comprises 13 residues. This CDR3 reads CSVRTSFPGELFF. In DNA form, the CDR3 reads TGCAGCGTCCGGACTAGCTTTCCCGGGGAGCTGTTTTTT.

This chain connects TRBV9 to TRBJ2-3, with TRBD2 as a possible D gene (6 bases). The CDR3 spans 13 residues. Germline V gene data show CDR1 as SGDLS and CDR2 as YYNGEE. The V and J ends lost 3 bases and 3 bases respectively, with 8 bases between them. The CDR3 region has the DNA TGTGCCAGCAGCGGTCTAGCGACAGATACGCAGTATTTT. Protein sequence: CASSGLATDTQYF.

The V gene is TRBV9, the J gene TRBJ1-2; a possible D gene is TRBD1 (6 bases). The germline V and J ends were trimmed by 4 bases and 5 bases, with 18 bases remaining between them. CDR1 and CDR2 (germline): SGDLS, YYNGEE. The CDR3 is 15 amino acids. CDR3 protein: CASSPDSQIGYGYTF. The CDR3 DNA sequence: TGTGCCAGCAGCCCGGACAGCCAAATAGGATATGGCTACACCTTC.

This chain connects TRBV5-1 to TRBJ2-5; TRBD2 matches 7 bases. The germline CDR1 and CDR2 sequences are SGHRS and YFSETQ. J lost 2 bases, V lost 4 bases, and 5 bases had no gene match. This CDR3 spans 14 amino acids. The CDR3 region has the DNA TGCGCCAGCAGCGATGGCGGGGGACAAGAGACCCAGTACTTC. Protein product: CASSDGGGQETQYF.

V and J are TRBV5-1 and TRBJ1-1; D possibly corresponds to TRBD1 (5 bases). Germline CDR1 and CDR2: SGHRS and YFSETQ. This CDR3 spans 14 amino acids. Trimming left V 2 bases short and J 1 base short, with 9 bases between. CDR3 coding DNA: TGCGCCAGCAGCTTCAGGGTGGAGAACACTGAAGCTTTCTTT. Residues: CASSFRVENTEAFF.

This clone was seen more than once but under ten times. The chain recombines TRBV4-3 with TRBJ2-3, with D possibly being TRBD2 (6 bases). The CDR3 totals 16 residues. The germline gives CDR1 LGHNA, CDR2 YSLEER. The ends were cut back, 0 bases at V and 5 bases at J, with 15 bases in the middle. This CDR3 is CASSQEWLARIDTQYF. CDR3 DNA sequence: TGCGCCAGCAGCCAAGAGTGGCTAGCGCGGATAGATACGCAGTATTTT.